This T cell receptor (beta chain) was recorded in a study of lymphopenia after photon versus proton radiotherapy. Data came from immunoSEQ multiplex PCR; TCRdb stores just in-frame clones and leaves some out. Of about 42,000 clones listed, over 80% were seen once; the top ten hold less than 30%. This sequence originates from an older woman with pancreatic cancer. Source: peripheral blood, taken from a patient treated with proton-based radiotherapy.

CDR3: CASSIDPPGLAGVNEQFF. Written as DNA, the CDR3 is TGTGCCAGTAGTATAGATCCGCCGGGACTAGCGGGAGTCAATGAGCAGTTCTTC. The chain couples TRBV19 to TRBJ2-1; the match to TRBD2 covers 14 bases. Unmatched junction bases numbered 7, after V lost 0 bases and J lost 6 bases. Germline V gene sequence: CDR1 LNHDA, CDR2 SQIVND (reference sequence). There are 18 residues in the CDR3.